This TCR beta chain is drawn from a study of blood T cell repertoires in COVID-19. Looking at the study overall: Material from acute and convalescent COVID-19 was sourced from the United States, Italy and Spain. The cDNA or gDNA used as material had been derived from T cells, B-cell-depleted T cells, or PBMCs.

The CDR3 extends over 14 amino acids. Trimming took 0 bases from V and 10 from J, leaving 14 bases between them. CDR1 SGHRS and CDR2 YFSETQ come from the germline V gene. In the study's own analysis: From reference gene primer amplification, estimates of nucleated cell counts were derived. Libraries were prepared by immunoSEQ multiplex PCR; TCRdb keeps only in-frame clonotypes and omits some of them. The V and J calls and clone size are taken from that table; D and trimming were inferred from the DNA. The table has under 150,000 clones, about 77% seen once; the top ten hold 20% to 25%. This receptor was obtained from an older man with acute or convalescent COVID-19. The source material was peripheral blood. The chain recombines TRBV5-1 with TRBJ2-1; tentatively, D is TRBD2 (5 bases). CDR3 coding DNA: TGCGCCAGCAGCTTGGGGACGGTAACGGGGGAGCAGTTCTTC. Protein sequence: CASSLGTVTGEQFF.